Included here is one T cell receptor beta chain sequence, with context. Its target is not known. Its ends do not fully match the called genes, so a read error is possible. The data were obtained in a study of blood T cells in healthy people across ages. The authors ran a second PCR of about 7 to 12 cycles using a sample-barcoded 5' primer and a J-beta primer mix. TCRdb itself ran the 5' RACE reads through MiXCR, one entry per CDR3 protein. Of around 1,900,000 distinct CDR3 sequences listed, around 40% are singletons. Per sample, no less than 5.5 micrograms of total RNA were extracted. The CDR3 has 14 amino acids. CDR1 and CDR2 (germline): SGHRS, YFSETQ. Findings and limits, study-wide: Observed TCR beta diversity showed a strong correlation with the percentage of naive T cells as measured by flow cytometry.

The source of this sequence is a human donor in good health. The source material was blood. The chain joins TRBV5-1 to TRBJ1-1; D is ambiguous. CDR3 bases: TGCACCAGCAGCCGCTGGATTGGGGACACTGAAGCTTTCTTT. This encodes CTSSRWIGDTEAFF.